Below, 31 T cell receptor beta chains from the same sample are listed, as sequenced in a study of T cell changes during pregnancy in multiple sclerosis. This table comes from immunoSEQ multiplex PCR, and its TCRdb copy is limited to in-frame clones, with some not included. The top ten clones hold approximately 0.64% of a sample with 35,000 to 50,000 clones, 89% of them seen once. The sample here was CD4+ T cells from peripheral blood mononuclear cells, taken in the first trimester of pregnancy. The origin of the receptors is a female donor with multiple sclerosis, enrolled in a pregnancy study.

The rearrangement uses TRBV2 and TRBJ1-1, with 9 bases matching TRBD1. This CDR3 comprises 13 residues. Germline CDR1 is SNHLY and CDR2 is FYNNEI. Losses at the gene ends were 7 bases for V and 6 bases for J; bases not matched to a gene: 6. The chain's CDR3 is CASILQGAPEAFF. CDR3 in DNA: TGTGCCAGCATCCTACAGGGGGCGCCTGAAGCTTTCTTT.

This chain links TRBV15 with TRBJ1-2, with 7 bases matching TRBD1. V lost 3 bases and J lost 2; bases outside the gene matches: 3. CDR1 and CDR2 from the germline V gene are LNHNV and YYDKDF (reference sequence). The CDR3 consists of 14 residues. The CDR3 DNA sequence: TGTGCCACCAGCAGCGGGGACAGAAACTATGGCTACACCTTC. Its translation is CATSSGDRNYGYTF. Using reference TRBV15 and TRBJ1-2 for the parts outside the CDR3, the full variable domain is DAMVIQNPRYQVTQFGKPVTLSCSQTLNHNVMYWYQQKSSQAPKLLFHYYDKDFNNEADTPDNFQSRRPNTSFCFLDIRSPGLGDTAMYLCATSSGDRNYGYTFGSGTRLTVV.

The gene calls are TRBV28 and TRBJ2-7; possible D gene TRBD1, 7 bases. CDR3 length: 15 residues. Per the germline V gene, CDR1 is MDHEN and CDR2 is SYDVKM. V dropped 2 bases and J dropped 7 bases, with 18 bases sitting between them. DNA for the CDR3: TGTGCCAGCAGTTTACCCACGGCAGGGGGGAGGGAGCAGTACTTC. It is translated as CASSLPTAGGREQYF.

This sequence joins TRBV29-1 and TRBJ2-5; D unresolved. The length of the CDR3 is 14 residues. Germline-derived CDR1 and CDR2 are SQVTM and ANQGSEA. With 1 base removed from V and 2 bases from J, the gap between germline ends came to 11 bases. This CDR3 is CSVEGQNRQETQYF. The DNA for the CDR3 is TGCAGCGTTGAAGGACAAAACCGACAAGAGACCCAGTACTTC. The whole variable domain, filled in from reference TRBV29-1 and TRBJ2-5, reads SAVISQKPSRDICQRGTSLTIQCQVDSQVTMMFWYRQQPGQSLTLIATANQGSEATYESGFVIDKFPISRPNLTFSTLTVSNMSPEDSSIYLCSVEGQNRQETQYFGPGTRLLVL.

The gene calls are TRBV2 and TRBJ1-5, with 8 bases aligning to TRBD1. Germline-derived CDR1 and CDR2 are SNHLY and FYNNEI. The CDR3 runs to 14 residues. With V trimmed by 5 bases and J by 3 bases, 3 bases remained unmatched. CDR3 nucleotides: TGTGCCAGCAGTCGGGGACAGGTCAATCAGCCCCAGCATTTT. Its protein is CASSRGQVNQPQHF.

The chain couples TRBV30 to TRBJ2-2; TRBD2 agrees at 9 bases. In germline, CDR1 is GTSNPN, CDR2 SVGIG (reference sequence). After removal of 6 bases from V and 2 bases from J, the junction contained 7 bases not matched to a gene. The CDR3 is 15 amino acids. CDR3 sequence (DNA): TGTGCCTGTCCCCTAGCGGGGTTAAACACCGGGGAGCTGTTTTTT. It yields the protein CACPLAGLNTGELFF.

The rearrangement links TRBV2 to TRBJ1-5, with D maybe TRBD1 (5 bases). The CDR3 covers 13 residues. Germline-derived CDR1 and CDR2 are SNHLY and FYNNEI. With 5 bases removed from V and 7 bases from J, the gap between germline ends came to 12 bases. The CDR3 here is CASSPGIGQPQHF. CDR3 sequence (DNA): TGTGCCAGCAGTCCAGGGATCGGACAGCCCCAGCATTTT.

The V gene is TRBV23-1, the J gene TRBJ1-2; D unclear. Being an ORF, TRBV23-1 has a function that is uncertain. CDR3 length: 11 residues. Trimming shortened V by 10 bases and J by 6 bases, and 12 bases separated the two germline ends. The CDR3 nucleotides read TGCGCCAAAACAATTTCGCATGGCTACACCTTC. Its protein product is CAKTISHGYTF.

The chain is built from TRBV11-2 and TRBJ2-7, with TRBD2 matching 8 bases. The V gene end was trimmed by 3 bases and the J gene end by 4 bases; junction bases not matched to a gene: 20. Germline lookup yields CDR1 SGHAT and CDR2 FQNNGV. The CDR3 has 19 amino acids. This chain's CDR3 is CASSLAGGAGGWTGYEQYF. The CDR3 DNA reads TGTGCCAGCAGCTTGGCCGGCGGCGCGGGAGGCTGGACGGGTTACGAGCAGTACTTC.

The chain employs TRBV5-1 and TRBJ2-2; D is possibly TRBD1 (6 bases). Trimming pared 3 bases from V and 5 bases from J, leaving 14 bases between. The CDR3 has 15 amino acids. Looked up from germline, CDR1 is SGHRS and CDR2 is YFSETQ. CDR3 sequence reads: CASSSQSQGTGELFF. CDR3 coding DNA: TGCGCCAGCAGCTCCCAAAGTCAGGGGACCGGGGAGCTGTTTTTT.

The V call is TRBV5-1, the J call TRBJ1-1; TRBD1 agrees at 10 bases. With 7 bases clipped from V and 0 bases from J, the junction kept 0 bases outside the gene matches. The CDR3 extends over 13 amino acids. Germline-derived CDR1 and CDR2 are SGHRS and YFSETQ. The CDR3 DNA reads as TGCGCCAGCGGACAGGGGGTGAACACTGAAGCTTTCTTT. Residues: CASGQGVNTEAFF.

The V gene is TRBV11-2, the J gene TRBJ2-5; a weak D match, TRBD1 (5 bases). V lost 1 base and J lost 2, with 14 bases in between. The CDR3 is made up of 16 amino acids. Germline V lookup: CDR1 SGHAT, CDR2 FQNNGV. The CDR3 sequence is CASSLGGGAAQETQYF. CDR3 nucleotide sequence: TGTGCCAGCAGCTTAGGGGGTGGGGCAGCGCAAGAGACCCAGTACTTC.

The rearrangement uses TRBV7-2 and TRBJ1-2, with a possible D match to TRBD1 (5 bases). The germline V and J ends were trimmed by 2 bases and 8 bases, with 18 bases remaining between them. The V gene's germline CDR1 is SGHTA and CDR2 FQGNSA. This CDR3 region has 15 residues. The CDR3 loop reads CASSLLQTGLGGYTF. CDR3 in DNA: TGTGCCAGCAGCTTACTCCAAACAGGTTTAGGAGGCTACACCTTC.

The chain is built from TRBV28 and TRBJ1-3, with D perhaps TRBD1 (5 bases). V lost 6 bases to trimming and J lost 3 bases, with 18 bases between them. This CDR3 comprises 16 residues. Germline values: CDR1 MDHEN, CDR2 SYDVKM. The CDR3 DNA reads as TGTGCCAGCAGCCGACCCGACAGATTGGTTGGAAACACCATATATTTT. It codes for CASSRPDRLVGNTIYF.

V gene TRBV9 combines with J gene TRBJ1-5; perhaps TRBD1 as D (5 bases). CDR1 SGDLS and CDR2 YYNGEE come from the germline V gene. This CDR3 has 16 residues. V was trimmed by 0 bases and J by 0 bases, leaving 10 bases between them. The CDR3 loop is CASSVGGGTSNQPQHF. The DNA of the CDR3 is TGTGCCAGCAGCGTAGGTGGAGGGACTAGCAATCAGCCCCAGCATTTT. Using reference TRBV9 and TRBJ1-5 for the parts outside the CDR3, the full variable domain is DSGVTQTPKHLITATGQRVTLRCSPRSGDLSVYWYQQSLDQGLQFLIQYYNGEERAKGNILERFSAQQFPDLHSELNLSSLELGDSALYFCASSVGGGTSNQPQHFGDGTRLSIL.

V is TRBV2 and J is TRBJ2-4; 8 bases line up with TRBD1. There are 15 residues in the CDR3. Germline V CDR1 and CDR2: SNHLY, FYNNEI. Germline trimming cut 6 bases from V and 0 bases from J; bases unmatched to any gene: 4. CDR3 residues: CASSPDRGAKNIQYF. The DNA for the CDR3 is TGTGCCAGCAGCCCCGACAGGGGAGCCAAAAACATTCAGTACTTC.

This rearrangement joins TRBV27 to TRBJ2-4; 9 positions match TRBD1. Germline V gene sequence: CDR1 MNHEY, CDR2 SMNVEV (reference sequence). CDR3 size: 17 residues. After removal of 6 bases from V and 2 bases from J, the junction contained 11 bases not matched to a gene. CDR3 sequence: CASSLTTGGVSKNIQYF. The CDR3 coding sequence is TGTGCCAGCAGCCTCACTACAGGGGGCGTCTCCAAAAACATTCAGTACTTC.

This chain joins TRBV14 and TRBJ1-4, with 7 bases fitting TRBD1. Germline V lookup: CDR1 SGHDN, CDR2 FVKESK. Trimming at V came to 1 base and at J to 6 bases, leaving 5 bases not matched to a gene. The CDR3 runs 15 residues. As DNA, the CDR3 is TGTGCCAGCAGCCAAGTACAGGGGTGGGATGAAAAACTGTTTTTT. Its translation: CASSQVQGWDEKLFF. Variable domain in full (rest from reference TRBV14 and TRBJ1-4): EAGVTQFPSHSVIEKGQTVTLRCDPISGHDNLYWYRRVMGKEIKFLLHFVKESKQDESGMPNNRFLAERTGGTYSTLKVQPAELEDSGVYFCASSQVQGWDEKLFFGSGTQLSVL.

The chain uses TRBV7-2 and TRBJ2-5; 14 positions agree with TRBD2. Trimming took 1 base from V and 0 from J; bases not matched to a gene: 4. The germline V gene has CDR1 SGHTA and CDR2 FQGNSA. The CDR3 extends over 18 amino acids. The CDR3 DNA is TGTGCCAGCAGCTTAGGCGGACTAGCGGGAGGTCACCAAGAGACCCAGTACTTC. It encodes CASSLGGLAGGHQETQYF.

This clone was observed a few times. This chain connects TRBV2 to TRBJ1-1; weak D call: TRBD1 (6 bases). Per germline, CDR1 SNHLY and CDR2 FYNNEI. The CDR3 sequence is 15 residues long. Trimming shortened V by 7 bases and J by 3 bases, and 18 bases separated the two germline ends. The CDR3 nucleotides are TGTGCCAGCATCTCACAGGGATTCTCGGACACTGAAGCTTTCTTT. Translation: CASISQGFSDTEAFF.

V and J are TRBV7-8 and TRBJ2-7; D not resolved. The germline CDR1 and CDR2 sequences are SGHVS and FQNEAQ. This CDR3 spans 14 amino acids. The V end lost 0 bases, the J end lost 1 base, and 7 bases lay between the germline ends. CDR3 in amino acids: CASSLAANSYEQYF. In DNA, the CDR3 is TGTGCCAGCAGCTTAGCGGCCAATTCCTACGAGCAGTACTTC.

The CDR3 nucleotides read TGCGCCAGCAGCCGCTCCGGGACTAGTTCCTACAATGAGCAGTTCTTC. This encodes CASSRSGTSSYNEQFF. The gene calls are TRBV4-3 and TRBJ2-1; 8 bases align to TRBD2. Trimming at V came to 4 bases and at J to 1 base, leaving 6 bases not matched to a gene. Germline CDR1 reads LGHNA; CDR2 reads YSLEER. The CDR3 contains 16 residues.

In this sample, this clone is medium-sized. The CDR3 spells CASGPQGRDQPQHF. The CDR3 DNA sequence: TGTGCCAGTGGGCCACAGGGGCGAGATCAGCCCCAGCATTTT. This sequence joins TRBV19 and TRBJ1-5, with 7 nucleotides matching TRBD1. The CDR3 runs to 14 residues. Germline assignment: CDR1 LNHDA and CDR2 SQIVND (reference sequence). V lost 8 bases to trimming and J lost 5 bases; unmatched junction nucleotides: 9.

The chain joins TRBV10-3 to TRBJ2-2; unclear D gene. Trimming left V 2 bases short and J 3 bases short, with 7 bases between. CDR1 is ENHRY, CDR2 SYGVKD, per germline. The CDR3 runs 14 residues. CDR3 in amino acids: CAISEGRYTGELFF. CDR3 nucleotides: TGTGCCATCAGTGAGGGGCGATACACCGGGGAGCTGTTTTTT.

The chain joins TRBV6-5 to TRBJ2-1; no reliable D call. CDR3 length: 16 amino acids. Germline lookup yields CDR1 MNHEY and CDR2 SVGAGI. Trimming removed 2 bases from V and 7 bases from J, with 18 bases in between. The CDR3, as DNA: TGTGCCAGCAGTTACAAGGTTTACGGTACAGTAAATGAGCAGTTCTTC. This gives the protein CASSYKVYGTVNEQFF.

The CDR3 here is CASSLRGMVSDTQYF. The CDR3 region has the DNA TGCGCCAGCAGCTTAAGGGGAATGGTTTCAGATACGCAGTATTTT. The chain uses TRBV5-1 and TRBJ2-3, with D tentatively TRBD1 (5 bases). V dropped 2 bases and J dropped 4 bases, with 14 bases sitting between them. CDR1 and CDR2 from the germline V gene are SGHRS and YFSETQ. This CDR3 is 15 amino acids long. The full variable domain, in which reference TRBV5-1 and TRBJ2-3 provide the parts outside the CDR3, is KAGVTQTPRYLIKTRGQQVTLSCSPISGHRSVSWYQQTPGQGLQFLFEYFSETQRNKGNFPGRFSGRQFSNSRSEMNVSTLELGDSALYLCASSLRGMVSDTQYFGPGTRLTVL.

This chain joins TRBV27 and TRBJ2-1, with TRBD2 identical over 9 bases. The CDR3 is 16 residues long. The germline gives CDR1 MNHEY, CDR2 SMNVEV (reference sequence). Losses at the gene ends were 2 bases for V and 4 bases for J; bases not matched to a gene: 6. CDR3 protein: CASSLSGRTIYNEQFF. The CDR3 DNA reads as TGTGCCAGCAGTTTAAGCGGGAGGACGATTTACAATGAGCAGTTCTTC.

The chain joins TRBV29-1 to TRBJ1-2; possibly TRBD1 for D (5 bases). Trimming removed 7 bases from V and 0 bases from J, with 12 bases in between. The CDR3 sequence is 13 residues long. Looked up from germline, CDR1 is SQVTM and CDR2 is ANQGSEA. CDR3 in DNA: TGCAGCGCTTCGGGACTGCCTAACTATGGCTACACCTTC. It encodes CSASGLPNYGYTF.

The chain couples TRBV7-2 to TRBJ1-1; 7 nucleotides match TRBD1. This CDR3 is 15 amino acids long. Germline V gene sequence: CDR1 SGHTA, CDR2 FQGNSA. The V gene end was trimmed by 4 bases and the J gene end by 1 base; junction bases not matched to a gene: 6. CDR3: CASSSTGTANTEAFF. In nucleotides, the CDR3 is TGTGCCAGCAGCTCCACCGGGACAGCGAACACTGAAGCTTTCTTT.

The chain is built from TRBV7-6 and TRBJ2-7; D possibly corresponds to TRBD2 (6 bases). The CDR3 has 14 amino acids. Trimming removed 5 bases from V and 3 bases from J, with 14 bases in between. CDR1 is SGHVS and CDR2 is FNYEAQ in the germline V gene. CDR3 region: CASSPRAGNYEQYF. CDR3 coding DNA: TGTGCCAGCAGCCCAAGGGCGGGGAACTACGAGCAGTACTTC.

The chain combines TRBV25-1 with TRBJ2-2; TRBD1 might be the D (6 bases). Germline V gene sequence: CDR1 MGHDK, CDR2 SYGVNS. V lost 1 base to trimming and J lost 6 bases, with 12 bases between them. The CDR3 is 15 residues long. The CDR3 DNA is TGTGCCAGCAGTGAATTCCCAGGGGTGCCCGGGGAGCTGTTTTTT. Its translation is CASSEFPGVPGELFF.